What follows is one T cell receptor beta chain and its context. The CDR3 consists of 15 residues. The junction had 6 bases not matched to a gene; V was cut back by 7 bases and J by 2 bases. Germline assignment: CDR1 MNHNS and CDR2 SASEGT. These data originate in a study of T cell changes during pregnancy in multiple sclerosis. This table comes from immunoSEQ multiplex PCR, and its TCRdb copy is limited to in-frame clones, with some not included. Among about 17,000 clones listed, roughly 87% were seen once. The genes are TRBV6-1 and TRBJ2-3; 10 bases align to TRBD2. The sequence came from a female donor in good health, enrolled as a control in a pregnancy study. Sequenced material: CD8+ T cells from peripheral blood mononuclear cells, taken after pregnancy. The CDR3, as DNA: TGTGCCAGCAAGGGGCTAGCGGGAGACACAGATACGCAGTATTTT. Residues: CASKGLAGDTDTQYF.